The 30 T cell receptor beta chains given below trace back to one sample, sequenced in a study of response to subunit inactivated influenza vaccine. TCRdb re-called the RT-PCR reads through MiXCR, storing one row per CDR3 protein. Of more than 450,000 distinct CDR3 sequences in the sample, over 9% were seen once. These data were also reused for a study on T cells expressing NK-cell markers. Per that study: 5'RACE template switching built TCR beta cDNA with unique molecular identifiers.

The sample was PBMCs from blood, taken on the day of vaccination. The receptors come from a man aged 45-65 years who received an inactivated influenza vaccine.

The gene calls are TRBV20-1 and TRBJ2-7; 7 bases map to TRBD2. This CDR3 comprises 14 residues. Trimming cost V 3 bases and J 3 bases; bases outside gene matches: 8. Germline assignment: CDR1 DFQATT and CDR2 SNEGSKA (reference sequence). The CDR3 DNA reads as TGCAGTGCTAGTGCGGGACTACTGTTCTACGAGCAGTACTTC. This codes for CSASAGLLFYEQYF.

This clonotype was picked up many times. This chain uses TRBV11-2 with TRBJ2-3; 9 nucleotides line up with TRBD2. The CDR3 runs to 15 residues. Germline CDR1 and CDR2: SGHAT and FQNNGV. V dropped 4 bases and J dropped 0; count of bases not matched to a gene: 2. The CDR3 is CASSYTSGSTDTQYF. CDR3 DNA sequence: TGTGCCAGCAGCTACACTAGCGGGAGCACAGATACGCAGTATTTT.

Turning to this clonotype: A much larger clone differs by one base, so this may be a read error. The genes are TRBV5-1 and TRBJ2-2; no definite D call. The germline CDR1 and CDR2 sequences are SGHRS and YFSETQ. This CDR3 contains 15 residues. In DNA, the CDR3 is TGCGCCAGCAGCGACTTCGGATTGAACACCGCGGAGCTGTTTTTT. This gives the protein CASSDFGLNTAELFF.

The chain is built from TRBV20-1 and TRBJ1-3, with D perhaps matching TRBD1 (5 bases). Trimming stripped 3 bases from V and 2 bases from J, with 11 bases between. CDR1 is DFQATT, CDR2 SNEGSKA, per germline (reference sequence). CDR3 length: 14 amino acids. This chain's CDR3 is CSASFQGPGNTIYF. Written as DNA, the CDR3 is TGCAGTGCTAGTTTTCAGGGACCTGGAAACACCATATATTTT.

This clonotype was seen more than once but under ten times. This chain uses TRBV6-2 or TRBV6-3 with TRBJ2-7; D might be TRBD1 (5 bases). Germline values: CDR1 MNHEY, CDR2 SVGEGT. V lost 6 bases and J 2 bases, leaving 11 bases between the germline ends. The CDR3 has 13 residues. The DNA of the CDR3 is TGTGCCAGCAGACAGGACGGTCCCTACGAGCAGTACTTC. Amino acids: CASRQDGPYEQYF.

There are a few counts of this clonotype. CDR3 DNA: TGTGCCACCAGCGGGACTAGCGGGACCAATGAGCAGTTCTTC. Amino acids: CATSGTSGTNEQFF. The chain carries TRBV10-3 and TRBJ2-1, with TRBD2 matching over 13 bases. The CDR3 has 14 amino acids. Trimming at V came to 10 bases and at J to 6 bases, leaving 6 bases not matched to a gene. Germline-derived CDR1 and CDR2 are ENHRY and SYGVKD.

The V and J genes are TRBV20-1 and TRBJ1-6, with D perhaps TRBD1 (6 bases). Germline CDR1 DFQATT, CDR2 SNEGSKA (reference sequence). Trimming removed 3 bases at V and 5 bases at J, with 14 bases between. This CDR3 has 15 residues. The CDR3 sequence is CSARKTGVNNSPLHF. CDR3 nucleotides: TGCAGTGCTAGGAAGACAGGAGTTAATAATTCACCCCTCCACTTT.

Only a few counts were recorded for this clonotype. The V call is TRBV12-3 or TRBV12-4, the J call TRBJ2-2; D remains ambiguous. Trimming removed 6 bases at V and 6 bases at J, with 11 bases between. CDR3 length: 13 residues. The CDR3 sequence is CASRLNNAGELFF. Here the CDR3 DNA reads TGTGCCAGCAGACTGAATAATGCCGGGGAGCTGTTTTTT.

This clonotype was seen a handful of times. CDR3 sequence: CASSVTGVRSKLQETQYF. The CDR3, as DNA: TGTGCCAGCAGCGTAACAGGGGTTAGGAGCAAACTCCAAGAGACCCAGTACTTC. The chain carries TRBV11-2 and TRBJ2-5; 7 bases are shared with TRBD1. CDR3 length: 18 amino acids. V was pared by 5 bases and J by 1 base, with 16 bases of the junction left unmatched. Germline V gives CDR1 SGHAT, CDR2 FQNNGV.

This clonotype was seen only a few times. The V and J genes are TRBV29-1 and TRBJ2-3; no clear D. V shed 6 bases and J shed 2 bases, with 9 bases lying between them. The CDR3 runs to 12 residues. Germline V CDR1 and CDR2: SQVTM, ANQGSEA. The CDR3 DNA follows: TGCAGCGTCCAGAGAACCACAGATACGCAGTATTTT. It specifies CSVQRTTDTQYF.

V gene TRBV5-1 combines with J gene TRBJ2-7; D is unclear. Germline CDR1 is SGHRS and CDR2 is YFSETQ. The CDR3 spans 12 residues. Trimming took 5 bases from V and 2 from J, leaving 8 bases between them. CDR3: CASRKGTYEQYF. In nucleotides, the CDR3 is TGCGCCAGCAGAAAGGGAACCTACGAGCAGTACTTC.

This clonotype was counted once. The gene calls are TRBV15 and TRBJ2-5, with 7 bases identical to TRBD2. CDR1 LNHNV and CDR2 YYDKDF come from the germline V gene (reference sequence). The CDR3 runs to 15 residues. V was clipped by 0 bases and J by 5 bases; unmatched bases: 6. The CDR3 DNA follows: TGTGCCACCAGCAGAGATCGCGGCGGGAGCGAGACCCAGTACTTC. Amino acid sequence: CATSRDRGGSETQYF.

The chain employs TRBV20-1 and TRBJ1-1; D is ambiguous. Germline CDR1 is DFQATT and CDR2 is SNEGSKA (reference sequence). CDR3 length: 11 amino acids. Trimming left V 8 bases short and J 0 bases short, with 7 bases between. The CDR3 sequence is CSSRMNTEAFF. CDR3 nucleotide sequence: TGCAGTTCTCGGATGAACACTGAAGCTTTCTTT.

This clonotype has at least ten counts. The chain links TRBV20-1 to TRBJ2-3; D gene ambiguous. This CDR3 contains 13 residues. V was trimmed by 5 bases and J by 6 bases, leaving 15 bases between them. Germline CDR1 reads DFQATT; CDR2 reads SNEGSKA (reference sequence). CDR3 sequence (DNA): TGCAGTGCTCCTCCCTTAACATCCGATACGCAGTATTTT. Amino acids: CSAPPLTSDTQYF.

The J gene is TRBJ2-7, the V gene TRBV29-1, with 9 bases aligning to TRBD2. Germline V lookup: CDR1 SQVTM, CDR2 ANQGSEA. The junction had 11 bases not matched to a gene; V was cut back by 6 bases and J by 5 bases. This CDR3 is 14 amino acids long. The CDR3 DNA is TGCAGCGTCGAAATAGCGGGAGTGTTCCACGAGCAGTACTTC. Its translation: CSVEIAGVFHEQYF.

There are a few counts of this clonotype. The J gene is TRBJ1-1, the V gene TRBV11-1; 9 bases align to TRBD1. CDR1 is SGHAT and CDR2 is FQDESV in the germline V gene (reference sequence). Trimming removed 4 bases from V and 10 bases from J; junction bases left unmatched: 4. CDR3 length equals 12 residues. The CDR3 protein is CASSWDRVAAFF. The CDR3 nucleotides read TGTGCCAGCAGCTGGGACAGGGTTGCAGCTTTCTTT.

V is TRBV5-1 and J is TRBJ2-7, with TRBD1 identical over 7 bases. Germline CDR1 reads SGHRS; CDR2 reads YFSETQ. The CDR3 sequence is 14 residues long. The junction had 11 bases not matched to a gene; V was cut back by 4 bases and J by 7 bases. In nucleotides, the CDR3 is TGCGCCAGCAGCCCGGGACAGCGGTTAGGGGAGCAGTACTTC. As protein: CASSPGQRLGEQYF.

This clonotype has more than one count but fewer than ten. The CDR3 DNA reads TGTGCCAGCAGCTTACAGGGGGCGCGTTACAATGAGCAGTTCTTC. It specifies CASSLQGARYNEQFF. The chain recombines TRBV3-1 with TRBJ2-1, with 9 bases matching TRBD1. This CDR3 region has 15 residues. Germline assignment: CDR1 LGHDT and CDR2 YNNKEL (reference sequence). V lost 5 bases to trimming and J lost 4 bases; unmatched junction nucleotides: 6.

The V call is TRBV20-1, the J call TRBJ1-5; D gene ambiguous. In germline, CDR1 is DFQATT, CDR2 SNEGSKA (reference sequence). V dropped 4 bases and J dropped 1 base, with 14 bases sitting between them. The CDR3 runs to 15 residues. In DNA, the CDR3 is TGCAGTGCTACGAACCCCACAGAGAGCAATCAGCCCCAGCATTTT. It codes for CSATNPTESNQPQHF.

This clonotype has more than one count but fewer than ten. V is TRBV27 and J is TRBJ2-5; 10 bases match TRBD1. V lost 4 bases and J lost 4; bases outside the gene matches: 9. CDR3 size: 16 residues. In germline, CDR1 is MNHEY, CDR2 SMNVEV (reference sequence). Written as DNA, the CDR3 is TGTGCCAGCAGTTCGACCAGGACAGGGGGTTCAGAGACCCAGTACTTC. This translates into CASSSTRTGGSETQYF.

V is TRBV6-1 and J is TRBJ1-5; D is unclear. V was clipped by 7 bases and J by 6 bases, with 19 bases between them. Germline V lookup: CDR1 MNHNS, CDR2 SASEGT. This CDR3 has 15 residues. The CDR3 sequence is CASTVGGGNSQPQHF. The CDR3, as DNA: TGTGCCAGCACCGTGGGCGGAGGTAATTCTCAGCCCCAGCATTTT.

This clonotype was picked up a small number of times. The chain uses TRBV12-3 or TRBV12-4 and TRBJ2-1; D unresolved. The CDR3 is 16 residues long. Trimming took off 3 bases at V and 0 bases at J, with 12 bases between the two ends. The CDR3: CASSFGDPSSYNEQFF. Written as DNA, the CDR3 is TGTGCCAGCAGTTTCGGAGACCCAAGCTCCTACAATGAGCAGTTCTTC.

There are many counts of this clonotype. The rearrangement joins TRBV5-6 to TRBJ2-1; 7 bases match TRBD2. This CDR3 region has 14 residues. The V segment lost 0 bases and the J segment 3 bases; nucleotides outside the gene matches: 0. Germline loops: CDR1 SGHDT, CDR2 YYEEEE. Here the CDR3 DNA reads TGTGCCAGCAGCTTGGCTAGCGGCTACAATGAGCAGTTCTTC. It is translated as CASSLASGYNEQFF.

This clonotype turned up a few times. The V gene is TRBV15, the J gene TRBJ1-1, with D uncertain. Trimming stripped 1 base from V and 1 base from J, with 10 bases between. The CDR3 contains 15 residues. CDR1 and CDR2 from the germline V gene are LNHNV and YYDKDF (reference sequence). The CDR3 protein is CATSRAWVGNTEAFF. Written as DNA, the CDR3 is TGTGCCACCAGCAGAGCGTGGGTCGGGAACACTGAAGCTTTCTTT.

This sequence joins TRBV25-1 and TRBJ2-3; 12 bases are a match to TRBD2. V dropped 5 bases and J dropped 8; count of bases not matched to a gene: 8. The CDR3 extends over 15 amino acids. The germline V gene has CDR1 MGHDK and CDR2 SYGVNS. Here the CDR3 reads CASSPTSGRGVTQYF. DNA for the CDR3: TGTGCCAGCAGTCCGACTAGCGGGAGAGGGGTTACGCAGTATTTT.

This clonotype was detected ten times or more. The chain employs TRBV12-3 or TRBV12-4 and TRBJ2-5; D unclear. Between the trimmed V and J ends, which lost 6 bases and 2 bases, there was a span of 4 bases. The CDR3 is 11 amino acids. The CDR3 coding sequence is TGTGCCAGCAGACGACAAGAGACCCAGTACTTC. This gives the protein CASRRQETQYF.

This clonotype was counted between two and nine times. The chain joins TRBV20-1 to TRBJ1-2, with D maybe TRBD1 (5 bases). The CDR3 is 13 amino acids. The germline V gene has CDR1 DFQATT and CDR2 SNEGSKA (reference sequence). V lost 7 bases to trimming and J lost 2 bases, with 14 bases between them. The CDR3 loop is CSVPDGGNYGYTF. The CDR3 DNA reads TGCAGTGTCCCGGACGGGGGAAACTATGGCTACACCTTC.

This clonotype was seen only a few times. CDR3 in amino acids: CASNRAGGPGDEQFF. The CDR3 nucleotides are TGTGCCAGCAATAGAGCGGGAGGGCCCGGCGATGAGCAGTTCTTC. The gene calls are TRBV12-3 or TRBV12-4 and TRBJ2-1, with 10 bases lining up with TRBD2. Losses at the gene ends were 7 bases for V and 8 bases for J; bases not matched to a gene: 11. This CDR3 has 15 residues.

V is TRBV5-8 and J is TRBJ2-1; possible D gene TRBD2, 6 bases. CDR1 SGHTS and CDR2 YDEGEE come from the germline V gene. The CDR3 is made up of 13 amino acids. V gave up 4 bases and J gave up 9 bases, with 14 bases separating them. CDR3 sequence reads: CASSLIWGGEQFF. The CDR3 nucleotides are TGTGCCAGCAGCCTCATTTGGGGAGGTGAGCAGTTCTTC. The variable domain in full, completed from reference TRBV5-8 and TRBJ2-1, reads EAGVTQSPTHLIKTRGQQATLRCSPISGHTSVYWYQQALGLGLQFLLWYDEGEERNRGNFPPRFSGRQFPNYSSELNVNALELEDSALYLCASSLIWGGEQFFGPGTRLTVL.

This chain connects TRBV11-2 to TRBJ1-2; D is undetermined. The germline V gene encodes CDR1 SGHAT and CDR2 FQNNGV. The V end lost 4 bases, the J end lost 4 bases, and 19 bases lay between the germline ends. The CDR3 is made up of 16 amino acids. CDR3 protein: CASSSGLRGLGYGYTF. The DNA of the CDR3 is TGTGCCAGCAGCTCAGGTTTACGGGGTCTAGGCTATGGCTACACCTTC.